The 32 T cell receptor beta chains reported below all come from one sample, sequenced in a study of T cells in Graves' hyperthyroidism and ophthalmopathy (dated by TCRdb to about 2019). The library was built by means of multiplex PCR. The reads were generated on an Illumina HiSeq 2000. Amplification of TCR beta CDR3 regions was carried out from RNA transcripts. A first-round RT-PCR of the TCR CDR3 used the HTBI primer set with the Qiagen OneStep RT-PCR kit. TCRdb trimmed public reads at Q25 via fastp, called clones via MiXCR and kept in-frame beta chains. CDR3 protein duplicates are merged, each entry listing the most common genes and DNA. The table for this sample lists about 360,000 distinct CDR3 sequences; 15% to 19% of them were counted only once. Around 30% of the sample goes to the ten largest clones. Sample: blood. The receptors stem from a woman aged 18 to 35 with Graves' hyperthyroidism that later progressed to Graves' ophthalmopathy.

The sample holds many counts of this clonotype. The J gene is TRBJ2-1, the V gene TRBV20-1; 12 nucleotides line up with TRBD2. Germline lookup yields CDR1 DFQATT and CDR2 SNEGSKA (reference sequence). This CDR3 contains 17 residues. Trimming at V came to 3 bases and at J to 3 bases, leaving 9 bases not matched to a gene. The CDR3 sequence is CSASTELAGGHYNEQFF. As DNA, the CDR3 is TGCAGTGCTAGCACGGAACTAGCGGGAGGTCACTACAATGAGCAGTTCTTC.

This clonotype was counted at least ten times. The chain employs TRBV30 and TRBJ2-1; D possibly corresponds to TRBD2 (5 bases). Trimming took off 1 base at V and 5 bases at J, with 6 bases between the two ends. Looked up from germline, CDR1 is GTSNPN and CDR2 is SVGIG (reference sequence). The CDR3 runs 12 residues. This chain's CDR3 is CAWSATNNEQFF. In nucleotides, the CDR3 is TGTGCCTGGAGTGCGACTAACAATGAGCAGTTCTTC.

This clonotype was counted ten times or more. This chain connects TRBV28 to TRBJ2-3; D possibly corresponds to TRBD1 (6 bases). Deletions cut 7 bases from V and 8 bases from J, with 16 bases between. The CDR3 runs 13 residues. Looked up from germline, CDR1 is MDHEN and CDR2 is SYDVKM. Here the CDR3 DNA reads TGTGCCAGCATTGATGTGGACAGCTTTACGCAGTATTTT. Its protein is CASIDVDSFTQYF.

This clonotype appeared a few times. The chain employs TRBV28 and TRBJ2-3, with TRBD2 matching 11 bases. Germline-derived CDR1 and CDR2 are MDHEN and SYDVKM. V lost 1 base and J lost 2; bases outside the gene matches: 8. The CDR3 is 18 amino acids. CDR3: CASSLYLAGGGYTDTQYF. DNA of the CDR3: TGTGCCAGCAGTTTATACTTAGCGGGAGGGGGGTACACAGATACGCAGTATTTT.

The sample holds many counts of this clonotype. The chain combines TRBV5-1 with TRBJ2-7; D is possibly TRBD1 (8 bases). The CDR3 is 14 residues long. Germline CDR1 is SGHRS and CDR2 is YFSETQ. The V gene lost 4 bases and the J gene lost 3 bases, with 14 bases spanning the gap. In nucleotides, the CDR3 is TGCGCCAGCAGCACCACAGGGGGGGTCTACGAGCAGTACTTC. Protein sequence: CASSTTGGVYEQYF.

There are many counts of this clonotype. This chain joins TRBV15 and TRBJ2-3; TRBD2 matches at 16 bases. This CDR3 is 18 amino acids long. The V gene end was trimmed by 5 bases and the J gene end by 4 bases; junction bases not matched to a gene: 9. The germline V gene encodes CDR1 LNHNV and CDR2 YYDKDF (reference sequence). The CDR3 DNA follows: TGTGCCACCAGCTCGGTTTTGGGGACTAGCGGGAGGGCAGATACGCAGTATTTT. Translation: CATSSVLGTSGRADTQYF. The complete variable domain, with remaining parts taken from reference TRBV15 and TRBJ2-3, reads DAMVIQNPRYQVTQFGKPVTLSCSQTLNHNVMYWYQQKSSQAPKLLFHYYDKDFNNEADTPDNFQSRRPNTSFCFLDIRSPGLGDTAMYLCATSSVLGTSGRADTQYFGPGTRLTVL.

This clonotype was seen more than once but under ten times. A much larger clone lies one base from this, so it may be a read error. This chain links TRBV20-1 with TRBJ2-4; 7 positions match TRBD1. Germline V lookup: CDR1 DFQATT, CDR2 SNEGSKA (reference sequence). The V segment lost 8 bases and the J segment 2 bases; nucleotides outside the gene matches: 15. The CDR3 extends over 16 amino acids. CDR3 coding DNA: TGCAGTACTCTCCACGGACAGGTCGGCACCAAAAACATTCAGTACTTC. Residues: CSTLHGQVGTKNIQYF.

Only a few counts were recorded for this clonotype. CDR3 in amino acids: CSASVGTGGDTQYF. The CDR3 DNA follows: TGCAGTGCTAGCGTTGGGACAGGGGGAGATACGCAGTATTTT. The chain is built from TRBV20-1 and TRBJ2-3, with 11 bases matching TRBD1. This CDR3 spans 14 amino acids. Germline V lookup: CDR1 DFQATT, CDR2 SNEGSKA (reference sequence). V was pared by 3 bases and J by 5 bases, with 4 bases of the junction left unmatched.

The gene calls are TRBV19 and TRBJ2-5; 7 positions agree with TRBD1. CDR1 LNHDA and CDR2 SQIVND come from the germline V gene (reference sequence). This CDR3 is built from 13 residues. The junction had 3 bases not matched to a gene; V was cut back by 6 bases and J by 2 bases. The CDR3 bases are TGTGCCAGTAGGAAACAGGGGCAAGAGACCCAGTACTTC. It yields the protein CASRKQGQETQYF. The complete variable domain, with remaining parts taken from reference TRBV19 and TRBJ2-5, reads DGGITQSPKYLFRKEGQNVTLSCEQNLNHDAMYWYRQDPGQGLRLIYYSQIVNDFQKGDIAEGYSVSREKKESFPLTVTSAQKNPTAFYLCASRKQGQETQYFGPGTRLLVL.

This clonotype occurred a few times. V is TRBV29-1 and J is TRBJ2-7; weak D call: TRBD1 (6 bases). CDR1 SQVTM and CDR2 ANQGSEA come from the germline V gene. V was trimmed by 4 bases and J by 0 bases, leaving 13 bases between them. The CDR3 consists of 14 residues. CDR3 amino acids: CSVVDSGLSYEQYF. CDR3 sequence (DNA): TGCAGCGTTGTGGACAGCGGACTCTCCTACGAGCAGTACTTC.

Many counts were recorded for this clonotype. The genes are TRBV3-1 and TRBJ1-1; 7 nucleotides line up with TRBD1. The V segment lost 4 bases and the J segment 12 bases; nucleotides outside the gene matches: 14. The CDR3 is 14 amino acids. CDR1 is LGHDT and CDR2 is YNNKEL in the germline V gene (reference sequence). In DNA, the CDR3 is TGTGCCAGCAGCCCCTCTAGGGCCCTGACAGGGACTTTCTTT. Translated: CASSPSRALTGTFF. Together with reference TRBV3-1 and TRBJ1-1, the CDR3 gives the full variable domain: DTAVSQTPKYLVTQMGNDKSIKCEQNLGHDTMYWYKQDSKKFLKIMFSYNNKELIINETVPNRFSPKSPDKAHLNLHINSLELGDSAVYFCASSPSRALTGTFFGQGTRLTVV.

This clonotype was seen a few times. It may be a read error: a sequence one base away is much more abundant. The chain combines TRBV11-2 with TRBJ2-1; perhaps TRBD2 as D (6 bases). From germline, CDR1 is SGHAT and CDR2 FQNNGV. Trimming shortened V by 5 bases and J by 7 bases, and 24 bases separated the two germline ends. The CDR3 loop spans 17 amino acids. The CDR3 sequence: CASSAGRRDLPRNEQFF. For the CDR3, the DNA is TGTGCCAGCAGCGCTGGGAGGCGGGACCTACCGAGGAATGAGCAGTTCTTC.

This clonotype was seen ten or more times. The DNA of the CDR3 is TGTGCCAGCAGCCGGGTCGGCGAAGCTTTCTTT. It encodes CASSRVGEAFF. This chain links TRBV6-2 or TRBV6-3 with TRBJ1-1; the D is unclear. Trimming removed 6 bases from V and 8 bases from J, with 10 bases in between. Germline CDR1 MNHEY, CDR2 SVGEGT. CDR3 length equals 11 residues.

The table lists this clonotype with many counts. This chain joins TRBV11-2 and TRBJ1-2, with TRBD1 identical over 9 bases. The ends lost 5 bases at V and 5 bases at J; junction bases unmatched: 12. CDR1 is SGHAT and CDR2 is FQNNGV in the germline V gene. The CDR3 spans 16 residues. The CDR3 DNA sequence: TGTGCCAGCAGCCGCCTGAAAACCGACAGGGGGTATGGCTACACCTTC. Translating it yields CASSRLKTDRGYGYTF.

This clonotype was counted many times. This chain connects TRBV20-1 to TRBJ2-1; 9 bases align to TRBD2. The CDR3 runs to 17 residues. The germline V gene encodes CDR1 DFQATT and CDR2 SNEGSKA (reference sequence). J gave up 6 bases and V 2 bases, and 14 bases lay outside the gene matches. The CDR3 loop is CSARYSGGRAPPNEQFF. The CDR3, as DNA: TGCAGTGCTAGATATTCTGGCGGGAGGGCCCCCCCCAATGAGCAGTTCTTC.

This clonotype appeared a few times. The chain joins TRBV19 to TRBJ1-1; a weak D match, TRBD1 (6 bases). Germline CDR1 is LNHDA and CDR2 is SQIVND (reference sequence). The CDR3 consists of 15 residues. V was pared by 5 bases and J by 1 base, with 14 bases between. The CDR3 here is CASSWPGAGNTEAFF. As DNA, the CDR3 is TGTGCCAGTAGTTGGCCGGGGGCTGGGAACACTGAAGCTTTCTTT.

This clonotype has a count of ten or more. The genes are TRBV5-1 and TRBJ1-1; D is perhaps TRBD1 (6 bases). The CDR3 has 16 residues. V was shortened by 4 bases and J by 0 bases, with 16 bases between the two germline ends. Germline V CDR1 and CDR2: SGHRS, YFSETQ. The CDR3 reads CASSLSTGTLNTEAFF. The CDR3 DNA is TGCGCCAGCAGCCTATCTACCGGGACACTGAACACTGAAGCTTTCTTT.

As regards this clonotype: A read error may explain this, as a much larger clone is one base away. CDR3 DNA: TGTGCCAGCAGTGGTCCGGGACAGGCCTATTACGAGCAGTACTTC. Its protein is CASSGPGQAYYEQYF. The chain couples TRBV28 to TRBJ2-7; TRBD1 matches at 8 bases. The CDR3 has 15 amino acids. Germline V gene sequence: CDR1 MDHEN, CDR2 SYDVKM. Losses at the gene ends were 5 bases for V and 4 bases for J; bases not matched to a gene: 10.

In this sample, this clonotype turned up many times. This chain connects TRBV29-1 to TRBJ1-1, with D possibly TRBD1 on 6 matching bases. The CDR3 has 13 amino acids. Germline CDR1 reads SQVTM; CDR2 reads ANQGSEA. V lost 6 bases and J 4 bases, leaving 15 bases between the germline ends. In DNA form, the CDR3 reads TGCAGCGTAGGGGAATGGGGGGCCACTGAAGCTTTCTTT. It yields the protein CSVGEWGATEAFF.

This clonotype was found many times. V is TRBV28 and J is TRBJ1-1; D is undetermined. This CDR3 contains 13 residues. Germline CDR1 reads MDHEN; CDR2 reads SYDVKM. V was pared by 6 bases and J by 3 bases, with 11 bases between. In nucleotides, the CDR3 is TGTGCCAGCAGCAAAACAGTGTACACTGAAGCTTTCTTT. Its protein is CASSKTVYTEAFF.

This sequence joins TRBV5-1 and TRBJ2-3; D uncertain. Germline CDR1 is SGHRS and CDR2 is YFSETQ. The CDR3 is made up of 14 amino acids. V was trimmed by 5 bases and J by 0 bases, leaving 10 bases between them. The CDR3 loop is CASRGTLSTDTQYF. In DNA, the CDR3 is TGCGCCAGCAGGGGAACCTTAAGCACAGATACGCAGTATTTT.

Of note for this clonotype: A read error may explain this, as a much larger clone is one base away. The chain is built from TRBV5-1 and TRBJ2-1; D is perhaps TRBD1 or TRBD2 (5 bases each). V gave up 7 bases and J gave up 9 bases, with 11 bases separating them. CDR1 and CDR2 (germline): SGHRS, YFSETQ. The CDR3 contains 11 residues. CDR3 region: CASGDGGEQFF. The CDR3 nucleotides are TGCGCCAGCGGAGATGGGGGTGAGCAGTTCTTC.

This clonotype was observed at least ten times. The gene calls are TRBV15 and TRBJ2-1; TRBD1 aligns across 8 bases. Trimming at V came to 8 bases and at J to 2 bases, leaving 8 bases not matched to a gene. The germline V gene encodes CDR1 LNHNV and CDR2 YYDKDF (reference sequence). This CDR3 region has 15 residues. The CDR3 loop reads CATEGQGRTYNEQFF. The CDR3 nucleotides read TGTGCCACCGAAGGACAGGGAAGGACCTACAATGAGCAGTTCTTC.

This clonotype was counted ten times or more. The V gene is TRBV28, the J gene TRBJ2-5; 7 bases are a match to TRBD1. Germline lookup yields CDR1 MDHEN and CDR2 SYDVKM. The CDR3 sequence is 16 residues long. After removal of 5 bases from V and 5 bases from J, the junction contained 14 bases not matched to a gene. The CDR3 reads CASSPGQVGGWETQYF. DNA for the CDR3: TGTGCCAGCAGTCCCGGACAGGTCGGCGGTTGGGAGACCCAGTACTTC.

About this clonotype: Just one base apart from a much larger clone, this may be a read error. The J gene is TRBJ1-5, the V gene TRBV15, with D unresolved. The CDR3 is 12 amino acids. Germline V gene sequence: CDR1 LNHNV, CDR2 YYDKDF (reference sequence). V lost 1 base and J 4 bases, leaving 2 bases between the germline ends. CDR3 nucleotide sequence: TGTGCCACCAGCAGAGTAAATCAGCCCCAGCATTTT. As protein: CATSRVNQPQHF.

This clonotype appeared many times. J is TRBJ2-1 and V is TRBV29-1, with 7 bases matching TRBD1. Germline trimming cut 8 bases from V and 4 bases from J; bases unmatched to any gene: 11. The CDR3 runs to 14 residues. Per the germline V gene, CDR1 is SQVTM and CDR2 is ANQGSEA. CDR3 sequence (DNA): TGCAGCCATTTCAGGGACAGTGCTTACAATGAGCAGTTCTTC. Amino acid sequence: CSHFRDSAYNEQFF.

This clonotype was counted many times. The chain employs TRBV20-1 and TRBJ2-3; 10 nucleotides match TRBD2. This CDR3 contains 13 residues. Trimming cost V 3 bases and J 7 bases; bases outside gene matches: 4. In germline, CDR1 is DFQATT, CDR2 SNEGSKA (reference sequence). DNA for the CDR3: TGCAGTGCTAGGCTACTAGCGGGGAATACGCAGTATTTT. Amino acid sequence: CSARLLAGNTQYF.

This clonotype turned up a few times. The CDR3 here is CASSPRQGASTEAFF. In DNA form, the CDR3 reads TGTGCCAGCAGCCCAAGACAGGGGGCGAGCACTGAAGCTTTCTTT. The rearrangement uses TRBV5-5 and TRBJ1-1; the match to TRBD1 covers 10 bases. Germline V gene data show CDR1 as SGHKS and CDR2 as YYEKEE (reference sequence). The CDR3 runs to 15 residues. With 4 bases clipped from V and 4 bases from J, the junction kept 7 bases outside the gene matches.

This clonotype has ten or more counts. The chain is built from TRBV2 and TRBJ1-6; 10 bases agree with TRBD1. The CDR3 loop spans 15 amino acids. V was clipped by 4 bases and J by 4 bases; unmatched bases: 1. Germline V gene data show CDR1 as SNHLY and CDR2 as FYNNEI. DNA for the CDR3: TGTGCCAGCAGTGGGGACAGGGGTTATAATTCACCCCTCCACTTT. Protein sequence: CASSGDRGYNSPLHF.

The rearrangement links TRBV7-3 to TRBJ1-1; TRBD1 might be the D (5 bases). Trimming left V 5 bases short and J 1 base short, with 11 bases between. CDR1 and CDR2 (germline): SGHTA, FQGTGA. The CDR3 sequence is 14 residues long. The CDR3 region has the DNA TGTGCCAGCAGCCTTCACGGGGCGAACACTGAAGCTTTCTTT. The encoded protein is CASSLHGANTEAFF.

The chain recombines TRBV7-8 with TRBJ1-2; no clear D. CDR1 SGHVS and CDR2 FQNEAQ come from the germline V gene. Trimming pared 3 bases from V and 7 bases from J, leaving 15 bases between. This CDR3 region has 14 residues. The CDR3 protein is CASSLGAGGGGYTF. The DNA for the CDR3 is TGTGCCAGCAGCTTGGGTGCGGGAGGAGGTGGCTACACCTTC.

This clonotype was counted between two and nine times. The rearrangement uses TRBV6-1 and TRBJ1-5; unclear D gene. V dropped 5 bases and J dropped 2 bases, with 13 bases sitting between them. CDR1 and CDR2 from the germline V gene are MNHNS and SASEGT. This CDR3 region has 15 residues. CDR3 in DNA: TGTGCCAGCAGTTGGATACGTGAGGGCAATCAGCCCCAGCATTTT. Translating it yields CASSWIREGNQPQHF.